The entry below gives a single T cell receptor beta chain sequence along with its context. Its cognate antigen is unknown. Original analysis: Clinicopathological groups supplied CDR3 differences that were used to build a distant-metastasis classifier for papillary thyroid cancer. TCRdb re-called clones from the PCR reads using MiXCR. TCRdb, rather than the study authors, made the V and J calls. The profile shows tens of thousands of clones, approximately 20% of them singletons. The source of the sample is a study of metastatic and nonmetastatic thyroid tumors. As for the study in general: Patients with malignant and benign thyroid disease provided blood and tumor or nodule tissue, whose repertoires were compared.

Before thyroid surgery, none of the patients had received any treatment. Findings and limits, study-wide: Reportedly, malignant thyroid tumors had significantly higher TCR beta diversity than benign nodules, in blood and tumor.

Germline V gene sequence: CDR1 SGHTA, CDR2 FQGNSA. The CDR3 totals 15 residues. J lost 5 bases, V lost 5 bases, and 6 bases had no gene match. The source material was blood. The sequence was obtained from a female donor with papillary thyroid cancer or a benign thyroid nodule (not recorded which). Some clones in this sample may be carry-over from other donors' samples. This chain joins TRBV7-2 and TRBJ2-1; 10 bases line up with TRBD1. The CDR3 is CASSKRTGGNNEQFF. The CDR3 DNA reads as TGTGCCAGCAGCAAACGGACAGGGGGAAACAATGAGCAGTTCTTC.